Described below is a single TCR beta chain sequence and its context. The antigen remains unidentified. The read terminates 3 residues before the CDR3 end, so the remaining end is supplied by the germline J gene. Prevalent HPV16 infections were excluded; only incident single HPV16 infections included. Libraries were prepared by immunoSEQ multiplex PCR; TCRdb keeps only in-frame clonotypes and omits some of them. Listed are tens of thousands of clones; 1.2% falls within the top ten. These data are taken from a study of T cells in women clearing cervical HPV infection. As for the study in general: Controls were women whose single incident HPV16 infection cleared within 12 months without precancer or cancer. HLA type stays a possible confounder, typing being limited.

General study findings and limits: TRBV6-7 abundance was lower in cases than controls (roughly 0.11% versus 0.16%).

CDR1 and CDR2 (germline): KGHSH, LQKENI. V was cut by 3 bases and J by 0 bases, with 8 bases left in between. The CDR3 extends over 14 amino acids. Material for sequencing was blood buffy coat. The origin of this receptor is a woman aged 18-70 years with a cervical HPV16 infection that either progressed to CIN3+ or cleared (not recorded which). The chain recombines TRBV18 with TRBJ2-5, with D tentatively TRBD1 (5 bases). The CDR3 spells CASSPDRYQETQYF. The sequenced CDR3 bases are TGTGCCAGCTCACCCGACAGATACCAAGAGACC.